This T cell receptor beta chain was identified during a study of CD8+ T cells in alopecia areata. Study overall: Treated patients were dosed with oral tofacitinib, taking 5 to 10 mg twice daily. Tofacitinib exposure lasted 6 to 18 months, followed by 6 months off drug. The study's findings and limits: Patients shared TCRs less clearly than mice did, possibly owing to HLA.

This clone has more than one count but fewer than ten. Its antigen remains unknown. Trimming shortened V by 3 bases and J by 3 bases, and 15 bases separated the two germline ends. Germline lookup yields CDR1 LNHDA and CDR2 SQIVND (reference sequence). This CDR3 comprises 16 residues. Alopecia areata patients gave lesional scalp punch biopsies and peripheral blood samples. Extraction of RNA preceded its reverse transcription into cDNA, which served as the sequencing template. Clones were read by immunoSEQ multiplex PCR, and TCRdb kept only the in-frame ones, dropping some. The repertoire holds around 130,000 clones, 45% to 60% seen once, with 4.5% in the top ten.

The origin of this receptor is a human donor with alopecia areata. The sequencing used CD4+ T cells sorted from blood, collected at week 0. V and J are TRBV19 and TRBJ1-5; no reliable D call. The CDR3 DNA is TGTGCCAGTAGTATTCAGTTGGGTGCGTACAATCAGCCCCAGCATTTT. Translating it yields CASSIQLGAYNQPQHF.